Following are 5 T cell receptor beta chains from one sample sequenced in a study of T cell repertoires in cytomegalovirus infection. TCRdb reprocessed the reads with MiXCR, giving one entry per CDR3 protein. The repertoire consists of roughly 78,000 distinct CDR3 sequences, with roughly 40% occurring once and the leading ten covering about 92%. Their antigens are not known. The sequencing used CD8+ T cells from cultured PBMCs, collected from culture after CMV antigen stimulation. All receptors derive from a human donor in good health (CMV status not recorded). Some clones in this sample may be carry-over from other donors' samples.

This clonotype was seen a few times. The rearrangement links TRBV7-2 to TRBJ2-3; 7 nucleotides match TRBD1. The CDR3 sequence is 14 residues long. Per the germline V gene, CDR1 is SGHTA and CDR2 is FQGNSA. Trimming removed 4 bases from V and 0 bases from J; junction bases left unmatched: 1. CDR3 residues: CASSYRGSTDTQYF. The CDR3 DNA is TGTGCCAGCAGCTACAGGGGAAGCACAGATACGCAGTATTTT. Complete variable domain (other parts from reference TRBV7-2 and TRBJ2-3): GAGVSQSPSNKVTEKGKDVELRCDPISGHTALYWYRQSLGQGLEFLIYFQGNSAPDKSGLPSDRFSAERTGGSVSTLTIQRTQQEDSAVYLCASSYRGSTDTQYFGPGTRLTVL.

This clonotype was picked up many times. V is TRBV7-2 and J is TRBJ2-4, with no clear D. V was cut by 2 bases and J by 0 bases, with 8 bases left in between. The germline gives CDR1 SGHTA, CDR2 FQGNSA. The CDR3 extends over 15 amino acids. CDR3: CASSLNRLAKNIQYF. In DNA form, the CDR3 reads TGTGCCAGCAGCTTAAACAGACTAGCCAAAAACATTCAGTACTTC.

V usage is TRBV5-6 and J usage is TRBJ1-1; D remains ambiguous. CDR1 and CDR2 (germline): SGHDT, YYEEEE. This CDR3 has 14 amino acids. The germline V and J ends were trimmed by 3 bases and 1 base, with 10 bases remaining between them. The CDR3 region is CASSSRARNTEAFF. DNA of the CDR3: TGTGCCAGCAGCTCCAGAGCCAGGAACACTGAAGCTTTCTTT.

The chain couples TRBV13 to TRBJ2-7; tentatively, D is TRBD1 (5 bases). Germline V gives CDR1 PRHDT, CDR2 FYEKMQ (reference sequence). With 4 bases removed from V and 0 bases from J, the gap between germline ends came to 19 bases. The CDR3 totals 17 residues. CDR3 nucleotide sequence: TGTGCCAGCAGCTCGAAAATAGGACAAGGTATCTCCTACGAGCAGTACTTC. The encoded protein is CASSSKIGQGISYEQYF.

The chain joins TRBV12-3 or TRBV12-4 to TRBJ2-1; D is unclear. Trimming cost V 10 bases and J 2 bases, with 12 bases left between them. This CDR3 spans 13 amino acids. The CDR3 nucleotides read TGTGCCACCCGGACGGAGACCTACAATGAGCAGTTCTTC. It yields the protein CATRTETYNEQFF.